Detailed here is one T cell receptor (beta chain). This sample is drawn from a study of shared clonotypes between healthy human individuals. CDR1 and CDR2 (germline): LNHDA, SQIVND (reference sequence). The germline V and J ends were trimmed by 5 bases and 6 bases, with 14 bases remaining between them. CDR3 size: 13 residues. Method: immunoSEQ multiplex PCR; TCRdb's copy keeps in-frame clones and lacks some. The data contain approximately 500,000 clones, 79% of them singletons. Healthy and HIV-negative, the adult donors had no recent acute infections or vaccinations. It was about 100 million PBMCs that unsorted samples used for genomic DNA.

The rearrangement links TRBV19 to TRBJ2-7, with D hard to call. The origin of this receptor is a woman aged 40 to 50 in good health. Some clones in this sample may be carry-over from other donors' samples. Sample: PBMCs. The CDR3 DNA reads TGTGCCAGTAGTTCGACCCATGGGTCCGAGCAGTACTTC. It translates to CASSSTHGSEQYF. The full variable domain, rest sourced from reference TRBV19 and TRBJ2-7, is DGGITQSPKYLFRKEGQNVTLSCEQNLNHDAMYWYRQDPGQGLRLIYYSQIVNDFQKGDIAEGYSVSREKKESFPLTVTSAQKNPTAFYLCASSSTHGSEQYFGPGTRLTVT.